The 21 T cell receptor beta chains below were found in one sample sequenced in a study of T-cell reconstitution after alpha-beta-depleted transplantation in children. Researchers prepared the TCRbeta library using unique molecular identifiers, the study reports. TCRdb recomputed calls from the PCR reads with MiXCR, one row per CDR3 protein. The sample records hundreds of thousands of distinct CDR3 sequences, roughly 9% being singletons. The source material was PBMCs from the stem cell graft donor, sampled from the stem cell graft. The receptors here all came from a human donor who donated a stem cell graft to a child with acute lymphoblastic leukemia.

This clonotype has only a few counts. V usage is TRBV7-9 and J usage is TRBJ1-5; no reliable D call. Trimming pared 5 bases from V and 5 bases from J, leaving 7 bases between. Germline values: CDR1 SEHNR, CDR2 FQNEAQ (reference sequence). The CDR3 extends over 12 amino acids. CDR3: CASSRPDQPQHF. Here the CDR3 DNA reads TGTGCCAGCAGCCGGCCAGATCAGCCCCAGCATTTT.

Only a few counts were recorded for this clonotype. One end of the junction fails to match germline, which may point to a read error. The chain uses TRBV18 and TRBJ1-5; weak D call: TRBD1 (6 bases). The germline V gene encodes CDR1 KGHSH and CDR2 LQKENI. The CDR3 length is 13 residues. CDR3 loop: CASLPGVGQPQHF. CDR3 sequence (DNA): TGTGCCAGCTTACCAGGGGTAGGCCAGCCCCAGCATTTT. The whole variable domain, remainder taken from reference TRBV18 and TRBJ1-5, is NAGVMQNPRHLVRRRGQEARLRCSPMKGHSHVYWYRQLPEEGLKFMVYLQKENIIDESGMPKERFSAEFPKEGPSILRIQQVVRGDSAAYFCASLPGVGQPQHFGDGTRLSIL.

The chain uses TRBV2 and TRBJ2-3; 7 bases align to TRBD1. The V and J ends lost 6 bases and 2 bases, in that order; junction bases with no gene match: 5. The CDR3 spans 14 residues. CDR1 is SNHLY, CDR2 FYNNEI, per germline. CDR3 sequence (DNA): TGTGCCAGCAGCAAGACAGGGCTCACAGATACGCAGTATTTT. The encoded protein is CASSKTGLTDTQYF.

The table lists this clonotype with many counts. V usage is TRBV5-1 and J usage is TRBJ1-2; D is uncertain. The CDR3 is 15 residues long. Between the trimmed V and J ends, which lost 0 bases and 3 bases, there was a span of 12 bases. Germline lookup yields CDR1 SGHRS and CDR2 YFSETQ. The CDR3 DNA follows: TGCGCCAGCAGCTTGGCCCCCGGGAATCACTATGGCTACACCTTC. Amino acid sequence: CASSLAPGNHYGYTF.

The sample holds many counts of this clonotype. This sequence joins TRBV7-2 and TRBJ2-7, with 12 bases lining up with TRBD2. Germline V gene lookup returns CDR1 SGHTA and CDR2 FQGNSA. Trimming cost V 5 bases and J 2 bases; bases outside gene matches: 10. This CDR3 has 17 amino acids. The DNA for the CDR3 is TGTGCCAGCAGCCTACCCGGACTAGCGGGGAGAGCCTACGAGCAGTACTTC. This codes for CASSLPGLAGRAYEQYF.

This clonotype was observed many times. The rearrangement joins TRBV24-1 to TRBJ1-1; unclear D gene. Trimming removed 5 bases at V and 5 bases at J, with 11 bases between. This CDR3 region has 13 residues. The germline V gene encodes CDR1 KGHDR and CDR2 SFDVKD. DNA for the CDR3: TGTGCCACCAGTGTGGCGAGTGGGACTGAAGCTTTCTTT. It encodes CATSVASGTEAFF.

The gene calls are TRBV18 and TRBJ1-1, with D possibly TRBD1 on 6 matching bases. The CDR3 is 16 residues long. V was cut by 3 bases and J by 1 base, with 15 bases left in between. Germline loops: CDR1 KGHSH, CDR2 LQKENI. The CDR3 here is CASSPERTVPNTEAFF. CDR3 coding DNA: TGTGCCAGCTCACCGGAGCGGACAGTCCCGAACACTGAAGCTTTCTTT.

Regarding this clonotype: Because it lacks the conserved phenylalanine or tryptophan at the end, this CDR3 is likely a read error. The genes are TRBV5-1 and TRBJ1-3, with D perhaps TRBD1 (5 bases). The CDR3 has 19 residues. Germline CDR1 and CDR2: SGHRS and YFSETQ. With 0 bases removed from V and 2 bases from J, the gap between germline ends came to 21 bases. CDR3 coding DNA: TGCGCCAGCAGCTTGGTTCCCCCCTCAGACAGTTTCCCTGGAAACACCATATATTCT. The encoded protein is CASSLVPPSDSFPGNTIYS.

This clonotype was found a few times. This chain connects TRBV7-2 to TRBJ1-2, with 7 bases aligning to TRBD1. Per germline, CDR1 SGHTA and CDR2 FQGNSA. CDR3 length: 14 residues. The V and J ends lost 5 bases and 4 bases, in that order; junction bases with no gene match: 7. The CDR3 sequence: CASSTRTGSYGYTF. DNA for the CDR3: TGTGCCAGCAGCACGAGGACAGGAAGCTATGGCTACACCTTC. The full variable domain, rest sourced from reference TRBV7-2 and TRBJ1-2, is GAGVSQSPSNKVTEKGKDVELRCDPISGHTALYWYRQSLGQGLEFLIYFQGNSAPDKSGLPSDRFSAERTGGSVSTLTIQRTQQEDSAVYLCASSTRTGSYGYTFGSGTRLTVV.

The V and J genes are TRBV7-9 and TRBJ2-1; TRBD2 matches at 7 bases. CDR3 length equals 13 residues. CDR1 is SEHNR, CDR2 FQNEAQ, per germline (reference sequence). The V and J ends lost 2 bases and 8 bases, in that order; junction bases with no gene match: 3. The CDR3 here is CASSLPGGDEQFF. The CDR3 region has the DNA TGTGCCAGCAGCTTACCGGGGGGAGATGAGCAGTTCTTC.

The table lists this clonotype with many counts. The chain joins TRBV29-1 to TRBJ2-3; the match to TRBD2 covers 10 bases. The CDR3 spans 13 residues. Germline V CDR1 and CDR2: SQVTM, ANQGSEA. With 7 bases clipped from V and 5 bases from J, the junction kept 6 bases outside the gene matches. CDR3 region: CSATSGAGDTQYF. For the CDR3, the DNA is TGCAGCGCAACTAGCGGGGCGGGAGATACGCAGTATTTT.

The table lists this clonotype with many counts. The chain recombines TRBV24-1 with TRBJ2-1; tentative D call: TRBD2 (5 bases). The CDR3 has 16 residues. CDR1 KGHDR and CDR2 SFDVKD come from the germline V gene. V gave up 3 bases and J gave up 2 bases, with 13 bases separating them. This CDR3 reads CATSDGEIITYNEQFF. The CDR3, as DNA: TGTGCCACCAGTGATGGGGAGATCATCACCTACAATGAGCAGTTCTTC.

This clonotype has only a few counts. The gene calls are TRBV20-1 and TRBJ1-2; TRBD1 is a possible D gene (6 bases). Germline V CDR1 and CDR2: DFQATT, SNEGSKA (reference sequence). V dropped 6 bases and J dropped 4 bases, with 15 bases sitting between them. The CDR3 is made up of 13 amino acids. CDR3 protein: CSAQGGTTYGYTF. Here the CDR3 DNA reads TGCAGTGCCCAGGGCGGGACAACCTATGGCTACACCTTC.

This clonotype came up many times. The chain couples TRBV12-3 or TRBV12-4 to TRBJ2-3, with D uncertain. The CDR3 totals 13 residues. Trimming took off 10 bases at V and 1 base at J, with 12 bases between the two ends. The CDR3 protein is CANTVVGTDTQYF. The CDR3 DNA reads TGTGCCAATACTGTGGTGGGCACAGATACGCAGTATTTT.

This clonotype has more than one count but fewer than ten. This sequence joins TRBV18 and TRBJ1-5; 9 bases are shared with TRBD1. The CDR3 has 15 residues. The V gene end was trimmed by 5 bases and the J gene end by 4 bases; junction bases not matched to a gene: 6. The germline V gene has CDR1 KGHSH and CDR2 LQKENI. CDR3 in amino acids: CASSRGQGTNQPQHF. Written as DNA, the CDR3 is TGTGCCAGCTCAAGGGGACAGGGAACGAATCAGCCCCAGCATTTT.

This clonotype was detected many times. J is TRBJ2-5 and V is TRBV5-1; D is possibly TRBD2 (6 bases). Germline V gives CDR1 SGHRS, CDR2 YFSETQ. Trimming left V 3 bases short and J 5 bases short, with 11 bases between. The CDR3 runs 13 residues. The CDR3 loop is CASSSTGRETQYF. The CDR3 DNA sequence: TGCGCCAGCAGCTCCACGGGGAGGGAGACCCAGTACTTC.

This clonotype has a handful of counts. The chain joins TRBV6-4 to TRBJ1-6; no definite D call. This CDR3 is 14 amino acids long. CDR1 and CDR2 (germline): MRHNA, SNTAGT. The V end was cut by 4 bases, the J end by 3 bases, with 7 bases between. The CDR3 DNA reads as TGTGCCAGCAGTGTAGTCTTCTATAATTCACCCCTCCACTTT. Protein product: CASSVVFYNSPLHF.

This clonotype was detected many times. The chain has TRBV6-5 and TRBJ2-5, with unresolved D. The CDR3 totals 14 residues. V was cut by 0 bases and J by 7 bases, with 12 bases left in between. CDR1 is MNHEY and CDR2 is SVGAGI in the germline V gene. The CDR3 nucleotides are TGTGCCAGCAGTTACTCCGGGCCCCAATGGACCCAGTACTTC. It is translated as CASSYSGPQWTQYF.

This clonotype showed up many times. CDR3 protein: CASSSRLMETQYF. DNA of the CDR3: TGTGCCAGCAGCTCAAGATTAATGGAGACCCAGTACTTC. This rearrangement joins TRBV7-6 to TRBJ2-5; unclear D gene. The ends were cut back, 4 bases at V and 5 bases at J, with 11 bases in the middle. This CDR3 is built from 13 residues. In germline, CDR1 is SGHVS, CDR2 FNYEAQ.

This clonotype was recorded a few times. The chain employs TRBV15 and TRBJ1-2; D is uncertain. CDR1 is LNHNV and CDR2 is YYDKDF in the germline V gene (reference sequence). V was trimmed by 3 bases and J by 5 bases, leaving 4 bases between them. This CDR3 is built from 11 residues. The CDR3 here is CATSSIYGYTF. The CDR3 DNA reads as TGTGCCACCAGCAGTATTTATGGCTACACCTTC.

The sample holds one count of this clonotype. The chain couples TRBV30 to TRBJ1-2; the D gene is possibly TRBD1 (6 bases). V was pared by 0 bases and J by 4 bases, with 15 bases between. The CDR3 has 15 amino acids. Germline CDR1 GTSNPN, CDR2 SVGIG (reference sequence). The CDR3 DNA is TGTGCCTGGAGTGTACGGGCAGGGGCGACCTATGGCTACACCTTC. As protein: CAWSVRAGATYGYTF.